A single sample gave rise to the 8 T cell receptor beta chains below, sequenced in a study of blood T cell repertoires in COVID-19. Repertoires were generated with immunoSEQ multiplex PCR, while TCRdb's copy carries only in-frame clones and drops some. In the table there are about 240,000 clones, 80% to 95% of which are singletons. Sequenced input: peripheral blood. The receptors shown here come from a man aged 25-45 years with COVID-19, enrolled during active disease.

The chain combines TRBV7-9 with TRBJ1-1; D is uncertain. Trimming took off 8 bases at V and 3 bases at J, with 22 bases between the two ends. CDR3 size: 16 residues. From germline, CDR1 is SEHNR and CDR2 FQNEAQ (reference sequence). The CDR3 spells CASLGRVERGDTEAFF. The CDR3 bases are TGTGCCAGCCTGGGGAGGGTGGAGCGTGGGGACACTGAAGCTTTCTTT. Drawing the rest from reference TRBV7-9 and TRBJ1-1, the complete variable domain is DTGVSQNPRHKITKRGQNVTFRCDPISEHNRLYWYRQTLGQGPEFLTYFQNEAQLEKSRLLSDRFSAERPKGSFSTLEIQRTEQGDSAMYLCASLGRVERGDTEAFFGQGTRLTVV.

As regards this clone: The sample has other DNA sequences that encode this CDR3 too. The chain joins TRBV6-5 to TRBJ2-7; 10 bases map to TRBD1. V was clipped by 5 bases and J by 4 bases; unmatched bases: 2. The CDR3 is 13 amino acids. In germline, CDR1 is MNHEY, CDR2 SVGAGI. In DNA, the CDR3 is TGTGCCAGCAGTCGGGACAGGGGTTACGAGCAGTACTTC. It codes for CASSRDRGYEQYF.

The chain couples TRBV28 to TRBJ2-5, with D possibly matching TRBD2 (5 bases). The germline V gene has CDR1 MDHEN and CDR2 SYDVKM. V was trimmed by 5 bases and J by 7 bases, leaving 17 bases between them. The CDR3 covers 14 residues. DNA of the CDR3: TGTGCCAGCAGTCCGTCGAGGGTGGTGGTGACCCAGTACTTC. This codes for CASSPSRVVVTQYF.

The rearrangement uses TRBV4-1 and TRBJ2-3; TRBD2 aligns across 14 bases. V gave up 4 bases and J gave up 2 bases; unmatched junction bases: 8. This CDR3 is built from 18 residues. Germline V gives CDR1 MGHRA, CDR2 YSYEKL. In DNA, the CDR3 is TGCGCCAGCAGCCCCCTGGGACTAGCGGGGGTAACCACAGATACGCAGTATTTT. Protein product: CASSPLGLAGVTTDTQYF.

This clone has just a few counts. The chain recombines TRBV7-2 with TRBJ2-7; 8 bases align to TRBD2. The germline gives CDR1 SGHTA, CDR2 FQGNSA. This CDR3 region has 15 residues. V lost 1 base and J lost 7; bases outside the gene matches: 9. The CDR3 is CASSLGPGLVGEQYF. In nucleotides, the CDR3 is TGTGCCAGCAGCTTAGGACCGGGACTAGTCGGGGAGCAGTACTTC.

The V and J genes are TRBV29-1 and TRBJ1-1, with 11 nucleotides matching TRBD1. The germline gives CDR1 SQVTM, CDR2 ANQGSEA. Germline trimming cut 7 bases from V and 5 bases from J; bases unmatched to any gene: 6. This CDR3 has 13 amino acids. CDR3 residues: CSAYGQGATEAFF. The CDR3 nucleotides read TGCAGCGCCTATGGACAGGGGGCTACTGAAGCTTTCTTT.

The rearrangement links TRBV10-3 to TRBJ2-5; possible D gene TRBD2, 6 bases. Germline CDR1 and CDR2: ENHRY and SYGVKD. The CDR3 loop spans 16 amino acids. With 6 bases removed from V and 1 base from J, the gap between germline ends came to 18 bases. This chain's CDR3 is CAISDPPRGAQETQYF. CDR3 DNA sequence: TGTGCCATCAGCGATCCCCCTCGCGGGGCCCAAGAGACCCAGTACTTC.

The V call is TRBV11-2, the J call TRBJ2-5; 9 bases line up with TRBD1. The CDR3 totals 17 residues. V shed 3 bases, J shed 4 bases, and the junction held 12 bases outside the gene matches. From germline, CDR1 is SGHAT and CDR2 FQNNGV. CDR3 sequence: CASSLGQGNARGETQYF. DNA of the CDR3: TGTGCCAGCAGCTTGGGACAGGGAAATGCGCGAGGAGAGACCCAGTACTTC.